The 8 T cell receptor beta chains below were found in one sample sequenced in a study of cytomegalovirus exposure and HLA in healthy donors. Here immunoSEQ multiplex PCR was the method, and the copy in TCRdb shows in-frame clones only, minus some. This table has about 150,000 clones, roughly 84% appearing once. What was sequenced was PBMCs. The receptors originated from a human donor in good health.

The genes are TRBV18 and TRBJ1-1; the match to TRBD1 covers 9 bases. Germline V gene sequence: CDR1 KGHSH, CDR2 LQKENI. This CDR3 is built from 15 residues. The trim removed 4 bases at V and 3 bases at J, leaving 6 bases unmatched. CDR3 DNA: TGTGCCAGCTCACGTACAGGGGGCACAGACACTGAAGCTTTCTTT. Residues: CASSRTGGTDTEAFF.

The chain has TRBV5-1 and TRBJ2-3; D is perhaps TRBD1 (5 bases). V gave up 2 bases and J gave up 8 bases, with 15 bases separating them. The CDR3 loop spans 14 amino acids. Germline V gene sequence: CDR1 SGHRS, CDR2 YFSETQ. CDR3 in amino acids: CASSFGLGVGTQYF. CDR3 nucleotides: TGCGCCAGCAGCTTTGGGCTAGGGGTAGGTACGCAGTATTTT.

This clone was detected only a few times. V gene TRBV4-1 combines with J gene TRBJ1-1; D is perhaps TRBD1 (5 bases). The germline gives CDR1 MGHRA, CDR2 YSYEKL. The V end was cut by 1 base, the J end by 4 bases, with 7 bases between. The CDR3 runs to 13 residues. The CDR3 reads CASSQAGITEAFF. The CDR3, as DNA: TGCGCCAGCAGCCAAGCAGGGATCACTGAAGCTTTCTTT.

The chain combines TRBV5-1 with TRBJ2-1; 9 positions match TRBD1. The trim removed 2 bases at V and 8 bases at J, leaving 5 bases unmatched. The germline CDR1 and CDR2 sequences are SGHRS and YFSETQ. The CDR3 consists of 14 residues. This CDR3 reads CASSLGQGLDEQFF. CDR3 bases: TGCGCCAGCAGCTTAGGACAGGGGCTCGATGAGCAGTTCTTC.

This clone has just one count. The rearrangement joins TRBV2 to TRBJ2-1; TRBD2 matches 12 bases. Losses at the gene ends were 2 bases for V and 12 bases for J; bases not matched to a gene: 8. The CDR3 contains 15 residues. The V gene's germline CDR1 is SNHLY and CDR2 FYNNEI. CDR3 bases: TGTGCCAGCAGTGAAAAGGGACTAGCGGGTGCTGGGCAGTTCTTC. Its protein is CASSEKGLAGAGQFF.

The CDR3 DNA reads TGCGCCAGCAGCATTGGCGGGGGCAACACCGGGGAGCTGTTTTTT. Protein product: CASSIGGGNTGELFF. V is TRBV5-1 and J is TRBJ2-2; D may be TRBD2 (7 bases). V shed 4 bases and J shed 2 bases, with 12 bases lying between them. Germline CDR1 and CDR2: SGHRS and YFSETQ. CDR3 size: 15 residues.

The rearrangement uses TRBV6-5 and TRBJ1-2; D is uncertain. CDR3 length: 15 amino acids. Germline V lookup: CDR1 MNHEY, CDR2 SVGAGI. Trimming took off 0 bases at V and 14 bases at J, with 22 bases between the two ends. CDR3 sequence reads: CASSYSPSRGMSQTF. The CDR3 DNA sequence: TGTGCCAGCAGTTACTCTCCGTCTCGAGGGATGTCCCAAACCTTC.

This sequence joins TRBV4-1 and TRBJ1-3, with 9 bases matching TRBD1. V lost 7 bases, J lost 9 bases, and 7 bases stayed unmatched. The germline gives CDR1 MGHRA, CDR2 YSYEKL. The CDR3 has 13 residues. CDR3 nucleotide sequence: TGCGCCAGCAAGGGGACAGGGAATATCACCATATATTTT. This translates into CASKGTGNITIYF.